Listed below are T cell receptor beta chains from one sample, sequenced in a study of cytomegalovirus exposure and HLA in healthy donors. The repertoire was sequenced with immunoSEQ multiplex PCR; TCRdb's copy has only in-frame clones and lacks some. This repertoire shows under 150,000 clones, 79% found once; its top ten account for 2%. Sequenced: PBMCs. These receptors originate from a young man in good health and CMV-seronegative. Each CDR3 is given with its conserved first and last residue. D genes are given only for firm matches. The size field is filled for only some rows; it gives once, few, many or a size class.

d_call | j_call | clone_size | v_call | cdr3_nt | cdr3_aa
NA | TRBJ2-1 | NA | TRBV7-7 | TGTGCTAGCAGCTTAGCCATAGACAATGAGCAGTTCTTC | CASSLAIDNEQFF
TRBD1 | TRBJ1-2 | NA | TRBV18 | TGTGCCAGCTCACCGGGTGATGGACAGGCCTTCTATGGCTACACCTTC | CASSPGDGQAFYGYTF
TRBD2 | TRBJ2-3 | few | TRBV7-8 | TGTGCCAGCAGCTCCCCTTGGACTAGCGGGGCAAACACAGATACGCAGTATTTT | CASSSPWTSGANTDTQYF
NA | TRBJ2-3 | NA | TRBV2 | TGTGCCAGCAGTGAAGCGGGAACAGGGTACGATACGCAGTATTTT | CASSEAGTGYDTQYF
TRBD1 | TRBJ1-6 | NA | TRBV5-6 | TGTGCCAGCAGCTTGGGTCAGGGGGCCTCACCCCTCCACTTT | CASSLGQGASPLHF
TRBD2 | TRBJ2-1 | NA | TRBV7-3 | TGTGCCAGCAGCCCCGGGACTAGCGGGTACTACAATGAGCAGTTCTTC | CASSPGTSGYYNEQFF
TRBD1 | TRBJ1-1 | NA | TRBV6-4 | TGTGCCAGCAGTGGGGACAGGGGGAACACTGAAGCTTTCTTT | CASSGDRGNTEAFF
TRBD1 | TRBJ2-5 | NA | TRBV27 | TGTGCCAACGGACAGGTTAAGGAAGAGACCCAGTACTTC | CANGQVKEETQYF
NA | TRBJ1-4 | NA | TRBV6-1 | TGTGCCAGCAGTGAAGAGGGGGGGCGGATTGAAAAACTGTTTTTT | CASSEEGGRIEKLFF
NA | TRBJ2-7 | few | TRBV28 | TGTGCCAGCAGCCCAGGCGGGGGCGGGGGCGGGATCTACGAGCAGTACTTC | CASSPGGGGGGIYEQYF
NA | TRBJ1-2 | NA | TRBV5-1 | TGCGCCAGCAACTTCCCGCGGGGGCTTAACTATGGCTACACCTTC | CASNFPRGLNYGYTF
NA | TRBJ2-2 | NA | TRBV4-3 | TGCGCCAGCAGCCAAGGGATCGTCTGGCGGGCCGATTCCCCCGGGGAGCTGTTTTTT | CASSQGIVWRADSPGELFF
NA | TRBJ2-2 | NA | TRBV7-3 | TGTGCCAGCAGCCCAACAGGGAACACCGGGGAGCTGTTTTTT | CASSPTGNTGELFF
TRBD2 | TRBJ2-2 | NA | TRBV30 | TGTGCCGCCCAGGGGTTAGCGGGAGGAATTAACACCGGGGAGCTGTTTTTT | CAAQGLAGGINTGELFF
TRBD1 | TRBJ1-1 | NA | TRBV9 | TGTGCCAGCAGCGTAGGGACAGGGGGCCGCCAGGCTGAAGCTTTCTTT | CASSVGTGGRQAEAFF
NA | TRBJ1-3 | NA | TRBV6-5 | TGTGCCAGCAGTTACCCCCAAGGGAGCTCTGGAAACACCATATATTTT | CASSYPQGSSGNTIYF
NA | TRBJ1-1 | NA | TRBV11-2 | TGTGCCAGCAGCTTTGGGGGCGCGGGCCCTGAAGCTTTCTTT | CASSFGGAGPEAFF
TRBD2 | TRBJ2-7 | NA | TRBV29-1 | TGCAGCGTTGAGGGGGGGTACCCCTACGAGCAGTACTTC | CSVEGGYPYEQYF
NA | TRBJ1-5 | once | TRBV12-2 | TGTGCAAGTCGCTTAGCCCGTGCCCTCTTCGACAGGGGCCAAGATCAGCCCCAGCATTTT | CASRLARALFDRGQDQPQHF
TRBD1 | TRBJ1-1 | few | TRBV7-3 | TGTGCCAGCAGCCCAGACAGGGGCCGCACTGAAGCTTTCTTT | CASSPDRGRTEAFF
TRBD2 | TRBJ2-1 | NA | TRBV13 | TGTGCCAGCAGCTACGGGACTAGCGGGTTCAATGAGCAGTTCTTC | CASSYGTSGFNEQFF
TRBD1 | TRBJ1-2 | NA | TRBV5-1 | TGCGCCAGCAGCTTAATTGCAGGGACAGGGGAAAAAACCTTC | CASSLIAGTGEKTF
NA | TRBJ1-6 | NA | TRBV11-2 | TGTGCCAGCAGCGCAACAGGGAATTCACCCCTCCACTTT | CASSATGNSPLHF
NA | TRBJ2-5 | NA | TRBV27 | TGTGCCAGCGGGCTCGGCGGGACGGGCTGGGAGACCCAGTACTTC | CASGLGGTGWETQYF
NA | TRBJ1-5 | NA | TRBV28 | TGTGCCAGCGACCAGGTGAATCAGCCCCAGCATTTT | CASDQVNQPQHF
TRBD2 | TRBJ2-3 | NA | TRBV6-5 | TGTGCCAGCAGTTACTCCGGACTAGCAGACACAGATACGCAGTATTTT | CASSYSGLADTDTQYF
TRBD1 | TRBJ1-5 | once | TRBV5-6 | TGTGCCAGCAGCTCGAGGGACAGAATAGATCAGCCCCAGCATTTT | CASSSRDRIDQPQHF
TRBD1 | TRBJ1-1 | few | TRBV2 | TGTGCCAGCAGAGGACAGGGGATGAACACTGAAGCTTTCTTT | CASRGQGMNTEAFF
TRBD1 | TRBJ1-1 | few | TRBV19 | TGTGCCAGTGGAACCGACAGGGGAGGGACTGAAGCTTTCTTT | CASGTDRGGTEAFF
TRBD2 | TRBJ2-3 | NA | TRBV9 | TGTGCCAGCAGCGTAATGGGACTAGCGGGAGATACGCAGTATTTT | CASSVMGLAGDTQYF
NA | TRBJ2-1 | NA | TRBV7-6 | TGTGCCAGCAGCTTAAGCGATGAGCAGTTCTTC | CASSLSDEQFF
NA | TRBJ1-2 | NA | TRBV18 | TGTGCCAGCTCACCCCGGTCGGGACTTAACTATGGCTACACCTTC | CASSPRSGLNYGYTF
TRBD1 | TRBJ1-6 | NA | TRBV2 | TGTGCCAGCAGCCTCGACAGGGGTAATTCACCCCTCCACTTT | CASSLDRGNSPLHF
NA | TRBJ2-3 | NA | TRBV13 | TGTGCCAGCAGCTTAGAAATAGCGCCCAGCACAGATACGCAGTATTTT | CASSLEIAPSTDTQYF
TRBD1 | TRBJ2-4 | NA | TRBV6-6 | TGTGCCAGCAGTACTCCGGGACAGCTAAACATTCAGTACTTC | CASSTPGQLNIQYF
TRBD2 | TRBJ2-7 | few | TRBV7-2 | TGTGCCAGCAGCTTAGTAGCGGGAGAGGGCGGTGGGGAGCAGTACTTC | CASSLVAGEGGGEQYF
NA | TRBJ1-2 | NA | TRBV5-1 | TGCGCCAGCAGCCCTCGGGGGGGGAGTTCGGAAGGCTACACCTTC | CASSPRGGSSEGYTF
NA | TRBJ1-4 | NA | TRBV7-9 | TGTGCCAGCAGCTTAGGCACAGGGCTGGGGGAAAAACTGTTTTTT | CASSLGTGLGEKLFF
TRBD1 | TRBJ2-4 | once | TRBV18 | TGTGCCAGCTCACCCCTCGATGACAGGGCGCTCTTCCATTTCGCCAAAAACATTCAGTACTTC | CASSPLDDRALFHFAKNIQYF
NA | TRBJ2-7 | NA | TRBV7-9 | TGTGCCAGCAGTATGGACAACTCCTACGAGCAGTACTTC | CASSMDNSYEQYF
TRBD1 | TRBJ1-2 | NA | TRBV18 | TGTGCCAGCTCACCCCTGGGACAGGGTGGTGATGGCTACACCTTC | CASSPLGQGGDGYTF
TRBD1 | TRBJ2-7 | NA | TRBV18 | TGTGCCAGCTCTCCGGGACAGGGATATCCCGAGCAGTACTTC | CASSPGQGYPEQYF
TRBD2 | TRBJ2-3 | NA | TRBV5-1 | TGCGCCAGCAGCTTGCCTTCGACTAGCGGGAGATCAGATACGCAGTATTTT | CASSLPSTSGRSDTQYF
TRBD2 | TRBJ2-7 | NA | TRBV2 | TGTGCCAGCAGTGAATCCAGCGGGAGGCCCTACGAGCAGTACTTC | CASSESSGRPYEQYF
NA | TRBJ2-3 | NA | TRBV9 | TGTGCCAGCAGCGTAGCGGCGGGAACGAAGACAGATACGCAGTATTTT | CASSVAAGTKTDTQYF
TRBD2 | TRBJ2-1 | NA | TRBV7-3 | TGTGCCAGCAGCAACAAATTAGGGACTAGCGGGAGTGGCTACAATGAGCAGTTCTTC | CASSNKLGTSGSGYNEQFF
TRBD1 | TRBJ2-7 | NA | TRBV28 | TGTGCCAGCAGGGGACAGGGGAACTCCTACGAGCAGTACTTC | CASRGQGNSYEQYF
TRBD2 | TRBJ2-1 | NA | TRBV9 | TGTGCCAGCAGCGTCGGGACTAGCGGATCTGGGGGGTTCTTC | CASSVGTSGSGGFF
NA | TRBJ2-7 | NA | TRBV29-1 | TGCAGCGTTGAGGCTGGTGGGGCCGAGCAGTACTTC | CSVEAGGAEQYF
TRBD2 | TRBJ2-5 | NA | TRBV6-5 | TGTGCCAGCAGCACCGGGACTAGCGGGAGAAAGACCCAGTACTTC | CASSTGTSGRKTQYF
TRBD1 | TRBJ1-4 | NA | TRBV10-3 | TGTGCCATCAGCTCTGACAGGGCTCCTAATGAAAAACTGTTTTTT | CAISSDRAPNEKLFF
TRBD1 | TRBJ1-5 | NA | TRBV10-3 | TGTGCCATCCGGGGACAGGGAGGTCAGCCCCAGCATTTT | CAIRGQGGQPQHF
NA | TRBJ1-1 | NA | TRBV27 | TGTGCCAGCAGTTTGGGCCGGGGGACTGAAGCTTTCTTT | CASSLGRGTEAFF